This T cell receptor beta chain was captured in a study of shared clonotypes between healthy human individuals (TCRdb year 2020). Background on the whole study: The cohort included three men and a couple of women between 18 and 49 years of age. For each donor, CD4 naive and CD4 memory were each given three plates, CD8 naive was given two plates, and CD8 memory was given one plate. To estimate repertoire size and how much clonotypes are shared between individuals, the study performed deep sequencing of blood TCR repertoires from 4 to 6 healthy adults. Libraries were prepared and TCR repertoires were sequenced by different laboratories using diverse techniques, in order to increase sequencing depth and limit assay-specific biases. Per donor, leukapheresis produced somewhere between about 0.94 and 9.5 billion PBMCs.

As regards this clone: Its antigen has not been determined. One base away there is no much larger clone; base qualities are not given.

TCR CDR3 regions were amplified from genomic DNA by multiplex PCR using the deep immunoSEQ assay. Extracted genomic DNA from each cell subset was distributed evenly across all wells of several immunoSEQ 96-well plates, and each plate was treated as a replicate. For sorted subsets, around 200 ng genomic DNA, equal to some 28,000 T cell genomes, was loaded into each replicate PCR. Purified libraries were quantified with a Qubit 3.0 fluorometer, sized on a Bioanalyzer 2100, and re-quantified with the KAPA Library Quantification kit. A separate single-read 150-cycle Illumina NextSeq 550 flow cell was used to sequence each immunoSEQ 96-well plate. Turning to the authors' computational methods: Because the immunoSEQ output held only junctional sequences and lacked quality scores, the filtering could not match the filtering applied to full-length reads. Sequences were annotated with PyIR, a Python wrapper for IgBLAST v1.9, using IMGT germline references to assign V/J genes and CDR3. Reads were filtered out if the reads had weak V/J assignments (E-value above 1e-6), no CDR3, stop codons, out-of-frame junctions, or ambiguous translated residues. V3J clonotypes were defined as sequences sharing the same inferred V gene, J gene, and CDR3 amino acid sequence. To compute the percentage overlap between repertoires, the number of shared unique clonotypes was divided by the size of the smaller repertoire. RTK rarefaction, the Chao1 estimator, and Recon v2.1 estimates of unobserved clonotypes were used to assess repertoire richness. Generation probabilities were computed with OLGA for all TCRbeta clonotypes obtained by the gDNA method from several donors. Held by TCRdb, this immuneACCESS table contains in-frame sequences only and omits some clones. Under half of the omission traces to an unresolved V gene where checked; the cause of the rest is unknown. V and J calls and clone size follow that table, whereas D and trimming were derived from the DNA. The sample table holds more than 550,000 clones, of which 90% were seen once. Around a third of the sample lies in the top ten.

Overall study outcomes, separate from this receptor: Approximately 4.8% of naive CD4, 3.5% of naive CD8, approximately 2% of memory CD4, and around 0.42% of memory CD8 clonotypes were shared across several donors. Even with the large sequencing depth, rarefaction of the sorted-subset datasets indicated that sequencing was incomplete. Larger estimated clonotype richness was generally found for naive subsets than for memory subsets. Pairwise subsampling led to the expectation that sequencing depth would affect the degree of clonotype sharing among donors. Sampling was restricted to blood, and TCR repertoires in tissues likely differ from the TCR repertoires found in blood. Compared with non-shared clonotypes, the clonotypes found in all four sorted-subset donors had higher generation probabilities. Because the study included only a small number of donors, the genetic and exposure-history diversity represented was limited.

The donors were healthy, HIV-negative adults with no recently reported acute infections or vaccinations. Every donor was a Caucasian adult living in Nashville, Tennessee, USA. The CD8 memory samples were a combination of magnetically selected CD45RO+ cells and CCR7-negative CD45RA+ effector memory (TemRA) cells. Blood was obtained by leukapheresis, after which PBMCs were separated by Ficoll-Histopaque density gradient centrifugation and cryopreserved in liquid nitrogen vapor phase. Purity and quantity of every magnetically sorted T cell population were checked by analytical flow cytometry. Genomic DNA was isolated from every sorted fraction and measured by UV absorbance on a Nanodrop 2000c. Counted from cysteine to phenylalanine, this CDR3 has 18 amino acids. Here the CDR3 DNA is all that survives: 54 bases in frame from base 1. From V the trimming removes 4 bases and from J it removes 8 bases, while the gene matches leave 19 bases of the junction unaccounted for. CDR1 MRHNA and CDR2 SNTAGT are derived from the germline V gene.

The clonotype originates from a man aged 18-30 years in good health. Some clones in this sample may be carry-over from other donors' samples. The chain is encoded by TRBV6-4 joined to TRBJ1-2; 10 central bases correspond to TRBD1. Sequencing was carried out using memory CD8+ T cells from PBMCs. This sample's cell subset or site label indicates: CD45RO+ cells pooled with CCR7-negative TemRA cells. The DNA reads TGTGCCAGCAGTGCAGCCCCGGGACAGGGGAACATACGGAGGGGCTACACCTTC. Translation gives CASSAAPGQGNIRRGYTF.